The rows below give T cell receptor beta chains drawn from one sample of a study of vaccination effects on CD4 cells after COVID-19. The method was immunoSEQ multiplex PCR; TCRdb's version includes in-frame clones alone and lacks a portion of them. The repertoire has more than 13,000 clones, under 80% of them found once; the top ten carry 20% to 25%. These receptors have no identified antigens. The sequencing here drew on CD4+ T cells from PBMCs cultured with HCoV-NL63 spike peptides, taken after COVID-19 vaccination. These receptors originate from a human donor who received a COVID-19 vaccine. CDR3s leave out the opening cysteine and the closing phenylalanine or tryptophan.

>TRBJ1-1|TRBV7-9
ASSPEGNTEAF
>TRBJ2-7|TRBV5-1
ASSLTGSAYEQY
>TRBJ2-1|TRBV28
ASRGRDEQF
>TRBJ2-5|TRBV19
ASKIPGGVTQY
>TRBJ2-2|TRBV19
ACQRGRNTGELF
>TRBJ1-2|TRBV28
ASSLRTGRANYGYT
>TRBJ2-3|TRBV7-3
ASSYEFADTQY
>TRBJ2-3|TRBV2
ASSPGTGVDTQY
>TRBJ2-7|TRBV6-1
ASSETRGGNEQY
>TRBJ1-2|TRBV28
ASSRTGLVFYGYT
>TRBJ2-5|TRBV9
ASSVAKGFWETQY
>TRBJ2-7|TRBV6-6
ASSAARDYVYEQY
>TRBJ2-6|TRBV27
ASSLSTGANVLT
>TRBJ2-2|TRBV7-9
ASSLETGLGTGELF
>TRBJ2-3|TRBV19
ATRGTGGDTQY
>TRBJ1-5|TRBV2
ASSATRNSNQPQH
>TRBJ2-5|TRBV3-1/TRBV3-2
ASSSQVGSAQY
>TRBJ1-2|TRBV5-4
ASSLKVGGYT
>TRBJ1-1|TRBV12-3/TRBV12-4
ASSTTAYTEAF
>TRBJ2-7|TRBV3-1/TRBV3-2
ASSQGGQGSGEQY
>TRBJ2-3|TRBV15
ATSRAIPGLGPDTQY
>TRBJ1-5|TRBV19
ASSSGRVGNQPQH
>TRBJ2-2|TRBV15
ATRRQGETGELF
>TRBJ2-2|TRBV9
ASSVVGSGGELF
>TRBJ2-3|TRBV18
ASSHDRVADTQY
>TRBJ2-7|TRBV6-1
ASSETPLAGRVQY
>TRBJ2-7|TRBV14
ASSHWGTGGNDEQY
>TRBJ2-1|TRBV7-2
ASSSISPYNEQF
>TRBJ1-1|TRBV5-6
ASSWGQGSEAF
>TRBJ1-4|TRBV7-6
ASSLEGLGVEKLF
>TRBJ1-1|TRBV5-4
ASSYQTGNTEAF
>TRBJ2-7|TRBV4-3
ASSQEQGNEQY
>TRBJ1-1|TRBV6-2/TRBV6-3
ASSEDGNTEAF
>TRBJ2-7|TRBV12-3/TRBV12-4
ASSSSGSWEQY
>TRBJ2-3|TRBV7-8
ASSLRASTDTQY
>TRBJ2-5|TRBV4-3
ASSQNPSGQETQY